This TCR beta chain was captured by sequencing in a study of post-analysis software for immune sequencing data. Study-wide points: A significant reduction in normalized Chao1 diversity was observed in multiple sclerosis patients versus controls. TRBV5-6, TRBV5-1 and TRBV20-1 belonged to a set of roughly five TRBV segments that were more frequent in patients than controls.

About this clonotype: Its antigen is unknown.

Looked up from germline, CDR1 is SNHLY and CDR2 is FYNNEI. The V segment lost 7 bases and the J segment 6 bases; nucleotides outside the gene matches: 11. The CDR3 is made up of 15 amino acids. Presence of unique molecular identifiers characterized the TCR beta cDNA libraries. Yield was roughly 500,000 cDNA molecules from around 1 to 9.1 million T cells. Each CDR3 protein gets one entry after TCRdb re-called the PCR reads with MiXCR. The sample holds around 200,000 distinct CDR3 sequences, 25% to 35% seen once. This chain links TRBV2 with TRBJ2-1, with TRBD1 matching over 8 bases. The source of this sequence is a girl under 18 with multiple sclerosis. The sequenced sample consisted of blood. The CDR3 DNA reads TGTGCCAGCATAACGGACAGGGAAATACGCAATGAGCAGTTCTTC. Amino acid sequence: CASITDREIRNEQFF.